This T cell receptor beta chain was documented in a study of healthy donors' naive CD4 and CD8 T cells. Broader study findings: Bulk sequencing left alpha and beta chains unpaired. Most V and J genes were reportedly biased between naive CD4+ and CD8+ cells.

About this clonotype: The antigen is unknown.

TCR libraries were built from about 520 ng of total RNA by linear amplification. TCRdb recomputed calls from the reads with MiXCR, one row per CDR3 protein. The table shows about 180,000 distinct CDR3 sequences, with around 80% occurring only once. Naive T cells were sorted: CD4+CD8-CD45RO-CD45RA+ for CD4+, CD8+CD4-CD45RA+CD27bright for CD8+. The sample taken for sequencing was naive CD4+ and CD8+ T cells sorted from blood, pooled from several donors. The TCR was taken from a pool of human donors in good health; the sample pools cells from several healthy donors.

This CDR3 reads CSATFSGANVLTF. The CDR3, as DNA: TGCAGCGCGACGTTCTCTGGGGCCAACGTCCTGACTTTC. This chain joins TRBV29-1 and TRBJ2-6; unclear D gene. The CDR3 spans 13 residues. Germline values: CDR1 SQVTM, CDR2 ANQGSEA. V lost 7 bases and J 0 bases, leaving 7 bases between the germline ends.